Listed below are T cell receptor beta chains from one sample, sequenced in a study of human T cells and chemical hapten exposure. Via MiXCR, TCRdb re-called the RACE reads, giving one row per CDR3 protein. The sample shows roughly 380,000 distinct CDR3 sequences, approximately 5.1% of them seen only once. Sequencing was performed on whole blood, taken in connection with sensitization to the hapten diphenylcyclopropenone (DPC). The receptors stem from a woman aged 45-65 years with alopecia areata. Some clones in this sample may be carry-over from other donors' samples. The CDR3 runs from the conserved cysteine through the conserved F or W. The D gene is left open where the match is weak. Clone size is stated in some rows and not others, as once, few, many or a class when expanded.

TRBJ1-1 TRBD1 many TRBV6-1 CASSRTGGLNTEAFF TGTGCCAGCAGCCGGACAGGGGGTCTGAACACTGAAGCTTTCTTT
TRBJ1-6 - - TRBV7-2 CASSSTGQNSPLHF TGTGCCAGCAGCTCGACAGGACAGAATTCACCCCTCCACTTT
TRBJ1-3 - many TRBV27 CASSLNRRSGNTIYF TGTGCCAGCAGTTTAAACAGACGCTCTGGAAACACCATATATTTT
TRBJ2-4 - - TRBV20-1 CSARDAAQGKNIQYF TGCAGTGCTAGAGATGCGGCTCAAGGGAAAAACATTCAGTACTTC
TRBJ1-5 - few TRBV6-2/TRBV6-3 CASSLPSVAGNQPQHF TGTGCCAGCAGTCTACCTTCGGTTGCGGGCAATCAGCCCCAGCATTTT
TRBJ2-1 - - TRBV20-1 CSARDLRASEQFF TGCAGTGCTAGAGATCTTAGGGCGTCTGAGCAGTTCTTC
TRBJ2-3 TRBD2 - TRBV6-2/TRBV6-3 CASSYLRGGWQYF TGTGCCAGCAGTTATCTACGGGGGGGCTGGCAGTATTTT
TRBJ1-5 - few TRBV6-1 CASSEAGRLINQPQHF TGTGCCAGCAGTGAAGCAGGACGGCTCATTAATCAGCCCCAGCATTTT
TRBJ2-4 TRBD1 - TRBV27 CASSWDRLTAKNIQYF TGTGCCAGCAGCTGGGACAGATTGACGGCCAAAAACATTCAGTACTTC
TRBJ2-3 - many TRBV7-2 CASSLKVADTQYF TGTGCCAGCAGCCTCAAGGTGGCAGATACGCAGTATTTT
TRBJ1-1 - few TRBV6-6 CASQGIWDTEAFF TGTGCCAGCCAGGGGATTTGGGACACTGAAGCTTTCTTT
TRBJ2-7 TRBD2 - TRBV9 CASSVGDSGRRDEQYF TGTGCCAGCAGCGTAGGTGATAGCGGGAGGAGAGACGAGCAGTACTTC
TRBJ2-3 TRBD1 few TRBV2 CASSEFLTGGDDTQYF TGTGCCAGCAGTGAGTTTCTAACAGGGGGCGATGATACGCAGTATTTT
TRBJ2-3 TRBD2 many TRBV20-1 CSARSPFSGGIDTQYF TGCAGTGCTAGATCCCCTTTTAGCGGGGGGATTGATACGCAGTATTTT
TRBJ2-3 - few TRBV2 CASRALAADTQYF TGTGCCAGCAGGGCTCTAGCAGCGGATACGCAGTATTTT
TRBJ1-4 - many TRBV5-1 CASSPGGAGNEKLFF TGCGCCAGCAGCCCTGGTGGCGCAGGAAATGAAAAACTGTTTTTT
TRBJ1-6 - many TRBV7-6 CASSPVTSLHF TGTGCCAGCAGCCCCGTAACCTCGCTCCACTTT